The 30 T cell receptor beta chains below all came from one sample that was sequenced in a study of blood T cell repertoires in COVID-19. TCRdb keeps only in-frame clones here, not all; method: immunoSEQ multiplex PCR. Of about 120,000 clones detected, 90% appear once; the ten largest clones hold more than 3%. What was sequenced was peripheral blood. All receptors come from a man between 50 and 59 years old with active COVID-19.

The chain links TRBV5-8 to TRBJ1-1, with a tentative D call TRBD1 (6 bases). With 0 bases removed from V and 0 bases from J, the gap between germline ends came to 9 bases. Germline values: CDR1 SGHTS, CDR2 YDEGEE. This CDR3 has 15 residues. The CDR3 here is CASSLVGHLNTEAFF. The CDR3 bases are TGTGCCAGCAGCTTGGTGGGACACTTGAACACTGAAGCTTTCTTT.

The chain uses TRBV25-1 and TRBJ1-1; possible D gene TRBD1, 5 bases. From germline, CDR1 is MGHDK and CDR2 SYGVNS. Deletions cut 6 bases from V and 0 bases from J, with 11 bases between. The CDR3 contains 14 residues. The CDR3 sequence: CASRETTVNTEAFF. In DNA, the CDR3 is TGTGCCAGCAGGGAAACGACAGTGAACACTGAAGCTTTCTTT.

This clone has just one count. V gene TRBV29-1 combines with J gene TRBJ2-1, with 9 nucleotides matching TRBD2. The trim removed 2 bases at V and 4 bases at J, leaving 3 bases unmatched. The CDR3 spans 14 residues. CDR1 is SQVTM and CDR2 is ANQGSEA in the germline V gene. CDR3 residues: CSVEKRGVYNEQFF. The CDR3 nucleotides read TGCAGCGTTGAAAAGCGGGGGGTTTACAATGAGCAGTTCTTC.

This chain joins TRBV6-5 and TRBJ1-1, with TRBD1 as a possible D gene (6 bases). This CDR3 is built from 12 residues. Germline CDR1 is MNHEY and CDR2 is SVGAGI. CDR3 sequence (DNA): TGTGTATCACAGGGAATGAACACTGAAGCTTTCTTT. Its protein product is CVSQGMNTEAFF.

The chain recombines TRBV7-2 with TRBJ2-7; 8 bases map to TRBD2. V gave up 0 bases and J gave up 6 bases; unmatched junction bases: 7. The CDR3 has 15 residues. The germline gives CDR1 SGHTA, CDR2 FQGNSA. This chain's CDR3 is CASSLAMGLVSEQYF. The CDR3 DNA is TGTGCCAGCAGCTTAGCGATGGGACTAGTTTCCGAGCAGTACTTC.

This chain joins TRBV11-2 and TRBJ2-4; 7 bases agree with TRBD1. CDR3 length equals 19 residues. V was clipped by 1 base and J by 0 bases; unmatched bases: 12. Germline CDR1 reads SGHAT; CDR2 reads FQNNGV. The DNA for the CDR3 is TGTGCCAGCAGCTTAGTGGTTCCGGGGACAGCGTTAGCCAAAAACATTCAGTACTTC. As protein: CASSLVVPGTALAKNIQYF.

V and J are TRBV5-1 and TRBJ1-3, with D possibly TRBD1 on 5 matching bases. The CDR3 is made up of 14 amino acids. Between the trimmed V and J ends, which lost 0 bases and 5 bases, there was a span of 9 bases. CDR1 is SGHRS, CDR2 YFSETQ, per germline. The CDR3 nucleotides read TGCGCCAGCAGCTTGGGTTCAGGGCGAAACACCATATATTTT. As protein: CASSLGSGRNTIYF.

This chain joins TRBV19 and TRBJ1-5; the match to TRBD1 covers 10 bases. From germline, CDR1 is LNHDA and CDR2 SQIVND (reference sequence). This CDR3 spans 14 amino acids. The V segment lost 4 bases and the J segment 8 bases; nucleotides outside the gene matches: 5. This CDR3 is CASSNGQGGEPQHF. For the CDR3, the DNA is TGTGCCAGTAGTAACGGACAGGGGGGAGAGCCCCAGCATTTT.

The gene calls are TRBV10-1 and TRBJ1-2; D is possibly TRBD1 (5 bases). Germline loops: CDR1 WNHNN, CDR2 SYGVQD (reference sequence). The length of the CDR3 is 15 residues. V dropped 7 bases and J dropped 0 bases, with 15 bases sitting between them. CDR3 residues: CASKEGQGANYGYTF. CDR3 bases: TGCGCCAGCAAGGAAGGGCAGGGCGCTAACTATGGCTACACCTTC.

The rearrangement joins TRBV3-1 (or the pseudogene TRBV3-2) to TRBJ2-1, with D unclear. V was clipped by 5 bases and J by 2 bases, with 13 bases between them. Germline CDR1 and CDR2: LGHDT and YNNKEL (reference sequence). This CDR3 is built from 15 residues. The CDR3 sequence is CASSSRVLPYNEQFF. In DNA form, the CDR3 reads TGTGCCAGCAGCTCCCGGGTTTTGCCCTACAATGAGCAGTTCTTC.

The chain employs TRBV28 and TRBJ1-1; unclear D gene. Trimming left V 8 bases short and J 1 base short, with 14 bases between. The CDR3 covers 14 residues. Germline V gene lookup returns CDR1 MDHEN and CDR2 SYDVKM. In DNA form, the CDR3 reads TGTGCCAGCGCGGGGTATGTGGGGAACACTGAAGCTTTCTTT. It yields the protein CASAGYVGNTEAFF.

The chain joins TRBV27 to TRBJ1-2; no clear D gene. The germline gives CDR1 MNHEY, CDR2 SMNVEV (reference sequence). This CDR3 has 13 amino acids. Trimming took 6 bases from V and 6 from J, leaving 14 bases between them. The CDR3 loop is CASSLSTKNGYTF. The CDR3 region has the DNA TGTGCCAGCAGCCTAAGTACCAAGAATGGCTACACCTTC.

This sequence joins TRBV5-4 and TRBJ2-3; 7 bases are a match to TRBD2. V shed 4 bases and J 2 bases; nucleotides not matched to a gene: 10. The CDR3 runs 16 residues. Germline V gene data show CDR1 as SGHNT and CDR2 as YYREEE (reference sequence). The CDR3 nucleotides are TGTGCCAGCAGCACCACCGGGGGACTACTCACAGATACGCAGTATTTT. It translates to CASSTTGGLLTDTQYF.

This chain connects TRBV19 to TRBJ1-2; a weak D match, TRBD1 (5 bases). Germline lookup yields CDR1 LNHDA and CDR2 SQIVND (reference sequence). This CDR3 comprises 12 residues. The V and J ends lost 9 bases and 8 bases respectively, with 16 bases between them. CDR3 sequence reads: CASKQDLEGYTF. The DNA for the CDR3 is TGTGCCAGCAAACAGGACCTCGAGGGCTACACCTTC.

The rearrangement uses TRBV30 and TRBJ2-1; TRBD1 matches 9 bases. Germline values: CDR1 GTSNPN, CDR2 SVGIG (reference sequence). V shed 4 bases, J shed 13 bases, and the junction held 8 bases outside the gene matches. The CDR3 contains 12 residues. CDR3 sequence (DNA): TGTGCCTGGACCCGGACAGGGGTTGGCCAGTTCTTC. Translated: CAWTRTGVGQFF.

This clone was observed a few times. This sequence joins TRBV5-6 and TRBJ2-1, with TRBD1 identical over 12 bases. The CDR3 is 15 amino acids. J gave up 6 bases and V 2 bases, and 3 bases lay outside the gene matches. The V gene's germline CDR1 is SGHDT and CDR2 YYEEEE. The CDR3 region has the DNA TGTGCCAGCAGCTTAGGGACAGGGGGCTTCAATGAGCAGTTCTTC. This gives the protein CASSLGTGGFNEQFF.

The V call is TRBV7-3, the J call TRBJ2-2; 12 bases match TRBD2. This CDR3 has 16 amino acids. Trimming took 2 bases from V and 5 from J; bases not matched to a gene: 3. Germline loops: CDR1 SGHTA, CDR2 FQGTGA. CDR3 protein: CASSLGLAGTTGELFF. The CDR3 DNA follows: TGTGCCAGCAGCTTAGGACTAGCGGGGACAACCGGGGAGCTGTTTTTT.

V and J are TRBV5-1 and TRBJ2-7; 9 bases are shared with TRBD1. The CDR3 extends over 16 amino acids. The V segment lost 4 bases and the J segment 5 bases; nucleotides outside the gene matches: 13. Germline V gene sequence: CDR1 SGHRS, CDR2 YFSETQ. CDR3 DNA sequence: TGCGCCAGCAGCATAAACTCCGGGACAGGGAGGCACGAGCAGTACTTC. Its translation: CASSINSGTGRHEQYF.

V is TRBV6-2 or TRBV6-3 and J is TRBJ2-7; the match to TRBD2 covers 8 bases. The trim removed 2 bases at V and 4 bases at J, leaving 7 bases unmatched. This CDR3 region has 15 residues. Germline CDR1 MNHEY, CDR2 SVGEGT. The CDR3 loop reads CASSYAGTRSYEQYF. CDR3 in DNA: TGTGCCAGCAGTTACGCAGGGACTAGGTCATACGAGCAGTACTTC.

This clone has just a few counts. In DNA, the CDR3 is TGTGCCAGCAGCTTGTTCGGGAGAAACACTGAAGCTTTCTTT. It specifies CASSLFGRNTEAFF. The gene calls are TRBV5-4 and TRBJ1-1, with unresolved D. The V gene's germline CDR1 is SGHNT and CDR2 YYREEE (reference sequence). This CDR3 comprises 14 residues. Trimming stripped 1 base from V and 2 bases from J, with 9 bases between. The full variable domain, completed using reference TRBV5-4 and TRBJ1-1, is ETGVTQSPTHLIKTRGQQVTLRCSSQSGHNTVSWYQQALGQGPQFIFQYYREEENGRGNFPPRFSGLQFPNYSSELNVNALELDDSALYLCASSLFGRNTEAFFGQGTRLTVV.

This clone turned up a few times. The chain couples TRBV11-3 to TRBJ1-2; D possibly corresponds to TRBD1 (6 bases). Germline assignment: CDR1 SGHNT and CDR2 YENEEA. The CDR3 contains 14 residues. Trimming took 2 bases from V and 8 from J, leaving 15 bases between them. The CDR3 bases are TGTGCCAGCAGCTTAACCCTGGGGGCTGGCGGCTACACCTTC. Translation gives CASSLTLGAGGYTF.

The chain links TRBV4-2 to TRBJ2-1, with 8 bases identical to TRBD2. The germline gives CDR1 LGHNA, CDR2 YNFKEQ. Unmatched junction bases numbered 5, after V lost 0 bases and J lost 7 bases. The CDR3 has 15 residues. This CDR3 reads CASSQDPGGRNEQFF. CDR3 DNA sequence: TGTGCCAGCAGCCAAGATCCGGGAGGGCGTAATGAGCAGTTCTTC.

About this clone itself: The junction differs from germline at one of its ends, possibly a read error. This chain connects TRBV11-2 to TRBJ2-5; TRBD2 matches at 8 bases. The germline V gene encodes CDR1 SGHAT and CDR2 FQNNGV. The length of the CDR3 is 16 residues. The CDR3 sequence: CASSLDSGLGPEPQYF. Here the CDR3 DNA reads TGTGCCAGCAGCTTAGATTCGGGACTAGGGCCAGAGCCCCAGTACTTC.

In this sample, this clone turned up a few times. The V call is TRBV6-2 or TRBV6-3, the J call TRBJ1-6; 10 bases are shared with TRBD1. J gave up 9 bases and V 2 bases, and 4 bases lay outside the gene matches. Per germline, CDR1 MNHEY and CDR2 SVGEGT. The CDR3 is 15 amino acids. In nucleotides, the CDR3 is TGTGCCAGCAGTTACCCGGGACAGGGGAGTTCACCCCTCCACTTT. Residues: CASSYPGQGSSPLHF.

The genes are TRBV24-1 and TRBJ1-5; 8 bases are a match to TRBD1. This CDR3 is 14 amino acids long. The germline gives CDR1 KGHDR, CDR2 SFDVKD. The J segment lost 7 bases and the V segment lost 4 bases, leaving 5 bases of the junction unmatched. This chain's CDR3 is CATSDPGTGQPQHF. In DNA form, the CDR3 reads TGTGCCACCAGTGACCCTGGGACAGGCCAGCCCCAGCATTTT.

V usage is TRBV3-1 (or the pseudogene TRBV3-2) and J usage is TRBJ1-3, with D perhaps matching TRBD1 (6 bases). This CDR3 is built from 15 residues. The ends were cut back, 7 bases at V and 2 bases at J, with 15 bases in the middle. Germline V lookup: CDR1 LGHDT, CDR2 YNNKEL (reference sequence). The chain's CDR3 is CASTESRDTGNTIYF. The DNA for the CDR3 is TGTGCCAGCACCGAAAGTAGGGACACTGGAAACACCATATATTTT.

The chain's CDR3 is CASSKQGSPLEGYGYTF. The CDR3 nucleotides read TGCGCCAGCAGCAAACAGGGGTCGCCCCTCGAGGGCTATGGCTACACCTTC. The genes are TRBV5-1 and TRBJ1-2; 7 nucleotides line up with TRBD1. There are 17 residues in the CDR3. Germline V gives CDR1 SGHRS, CDR2 YFSETQ. V was clipped by 4 bases and J by 4 bases; unmatched bases: 16.

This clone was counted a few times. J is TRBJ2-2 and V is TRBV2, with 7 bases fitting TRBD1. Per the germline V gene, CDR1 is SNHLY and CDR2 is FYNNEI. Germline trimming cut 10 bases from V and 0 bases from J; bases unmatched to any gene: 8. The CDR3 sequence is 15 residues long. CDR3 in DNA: TGTGCCACCCGAACCGGGACAGCGAACACCGGGGAGCTGTTTTTT. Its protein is CATRTGTANTGELFF.

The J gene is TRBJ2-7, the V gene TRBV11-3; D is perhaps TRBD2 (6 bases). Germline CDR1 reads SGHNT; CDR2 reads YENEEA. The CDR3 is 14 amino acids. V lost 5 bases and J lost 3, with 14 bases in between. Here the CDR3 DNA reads TGTGCCAGCAGCCTATCTTCGGGGGTCTACGAGCAGTACTTC. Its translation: CASSLSSGVYEQYF.

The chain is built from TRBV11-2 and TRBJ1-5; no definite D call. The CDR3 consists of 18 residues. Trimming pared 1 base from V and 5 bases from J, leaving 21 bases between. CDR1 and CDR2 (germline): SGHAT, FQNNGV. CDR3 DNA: TGTGCCAGCAGCTTAGTTTGGGCAGGAATACGTGTAGATCAGCCCCAGCATTTT. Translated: CASSLVWAGIRVDQPQHF.